Listed below are T cell receptor beta chains from one sample, sequenced in a study of T cell responses to AZD1222 COVID-19 vaccine. Assay: immunoSEQ multiplex PCR; the TCRdb copy retains only in-frame clones and omits some. The sample records 100,000 or so clones, around nine tenths being singletons. The starting material was peripheral blood, obtained on day 0 of AZD1222 vaccination. The origin of the receptors is an adult in good health. Each CDR3 is given with its conserved first and last residue. The D gene is left open where the match is weak. Clone size is given for some rows only: seen once, a few or many times, or a class if the clone is expanded.

j_call	cdr3_length	clone_size	d_call	v_call	cdr3_nt	cdr3_aa
TRBJ2-7	12	.	.	TRBV3-1/TRBV3-2	TGTGCCGGCCTACGGCCACCCTACGAGCAGTACTTC	CAGLRPPYEQYF
TRBJ1-3	15	.	TRBD1	TRBV30	TGTGCCTGGAGCCGCGGGACAGGAGGGGGAAACACCATATATTTT	CAWSRGTGGGNTIYF
TRBJ1-5	14	.	.	TRBV2	TGTGCCAGCGGAGACAGTATTAGCAATCAGCCCCAGCATTTT	CASGDSISNQPQHF
TRBJ1-6	16	few	.	TRBV11-3	TGTGCCAGCAGCGCCCTCCCCCAGGGACATAATTCACCCCTCCACTTT	CASSALPQGHNSPLHF
TRBJ2-1	14	.	TRBD1	TRBV5-1	TGCGCCAGCAGCAGGGGACAGGCCGAGTATGAGCAGTTCTTC	CASSRGQAEYEQFF
TRBJ1-2	13	.	.	TRBV12-3/TRBV12-4	TGTGCCAGCAGCCGAGGGGGGGACTATGGCTACACCTTC	CASSRGGDYGYTF
TRBJ2-5	14	.	.	TRBV18	TGTGCCAGCTCACCGGTGTCGGGGGTCGAGACCCAGTACTTC	CASSPVSGVETQYF
TRBJ1-2	15	.	TRBD1	TRBV28	TGTGCCAGCAGCTTTTCTCTTGGGACAGGGTTCGGCTACACCTTC	CASSFSLGTGFGYTF
TRBJ2-3	16	.	.	TRBV14	TGTGCCAGCAGCCAAGGCCAGGGAGGAGACACGGATACGCAGTATTTT	CASSQGQGGDTDTQYF
TRBJ2-2	13	medium-sized	.	TRBV7-9	TGTGCCAGCTTCGGTACGGGGGCCGGGGAGCTGTTTTTT	CASFGTGAGELFF
TRBJ2-3	14	.	.	TRBV28	TGTGCCAGCAGCCGAGTTTTGGGCACAGATACGCAGTATTTT	CASSRVLGTDTQYF
TRBJ1-4	16	.	.	TRBV13	TGTGCCAGCAGCCACAACCGGGGGGCCTCAAATGAAAAACTGTTTTTT	CASSHNRGASNEKLFF
TRBJ1-2	12	once	.	TRBV20-1	TGCAGTGCTAGTCCCCCGGGGACTGGCTACACCTTC	CSASPPGTGYTF
TRBJ2-7	13	.	TRBD1	TRBV5-1	TGCGCCAGCACAAGGGACAGTTCCTACGAGCAGTACTTC	CASTRDSSYEQYF
TRBJ2-7	13	.	.	TRBV12-3/TRBV12-4	TGTGCCAGTCGTCCGGGACTCTCCTACGAGCAGTACTTC	CASRPGLSYEQYF
TRBJ1-1	15	.	TRBD1	TRBV13	TGTGCCAGCAGCCTTCAGGGACAGGGGGACACTGAAGCTTTCTTT	CASSLQGQGDTEAFF
TRBJ2-2	16	.	.	TRBV11-3	TGTGCCAGCAGCTTAGGGGGCTCTTCGAACACCGGGGAGCTGTTTTTT	CASSLGGSSNTGELFF
TRBJ2-1	14	.	.	TRBV7-8	TGTGCCAGCAGCTTGCATGAGGCGCGCAATGAGCAGTTCTTC	CASSLHEARNEQFF
TRBJ1-2	13	.	.	TRBV4-1	TGCGCCAGCAGCCAGGACAGTAACTATGGCTACACCTTC	CASSQDSNYGYTF
TRBJ2-1	13	.	TRBD1	TRBV19	TGTGCCACGTCGGACAGGGCCTACAATGAGCAGTTCTTC	CATSDRAYNEQFF
TRBJ2-5	14	.	.	TRBV2	TGTGCCACTTTCACCACTAGCAGGTGGGAGACCCAGTACTTC	CATFTTSRWETQYF
TRBJ1-1	16	once	.	TRBV19	TGTGCCAGTAGTATAGGGGGCAGTCCGGTGAACACTGAAGCTTTCTTT	CASSIGGSPVNTEAFF
TRBJ1-2	16	.	.	TRBV11-2	TGTGCCAGCAGCTTTTCAGTTGACAGGCTCGGCTATGGCTACACCTTC	CASSFSVDRLGYGYTF
TRBJ1-2	13	.	.	TRBV28	TGTGCCAGCAGTTTATCCAGGGTTAATGGCTACACCTTC	CASSLSRVNGYTF
TRBJ2-1	18	.	.	TRBV10-3	TGTGCCATCAGTGAGTCGGGGACTGAAGGGGCGGCCTACAATGAGCAGTTCTTC	CAISESGTEGAAYNEQFF
TRBJ2-3	12	.	.	TRBV28	TGTGCCAGCAGTCTTTCGCCAAGTACGCAGTATTTT	CASSLSPSTQYF
TRBJ1-5	15	.	TRBD1	TRBV4-2	TGTGCCAGCAGCCGCGAGGGACAGAACAATCAGCCCCAGCATTTT	CASSREGQNNQPQHF
TRBJ2-2	15	.	TRBD1	TRBV5-1	TGCGCCAGCAGCCACGGACAGGGGGTGACCGGGGAGCTGTTTTTT	CASSHGQGVTGELFF
TRBJ2-7	15	.	TRBD1	TRBV11-3	TGTGCCAGCAGCACCCGGACAGGGAATAGTTATGAGCAGTACTTC	CASSTRTGNSYEQYF
TRBJ1-1	14	few	.	TRBV5-1	TGCGCCAGCAGCAACAGGCTGATGAACACTGAAGCTTTCTTT	CASSNRLMNTEAFF
TRBJ1-1	16	.	TRBD1	TRBV13	TGTGCCAGCAACTTCTTCCCAGGGGGAATGAACACTGAAGCTTTCTTT	CASNFFPGGMNTEAFF
TRBJ2-3	13	.	.	TRBV19	TGTGCCAGTAGTTTCCAGGAGGGAGATACGCAGTATTTT	CASSFQEGDTQYF
TRBJ1-2	14	.	TRBD1	TRBV28	TGTGCCAGCAGGCTGGAGGGGGCCGGGTATGGCTACACCTTC	CASRLEGAGYGYTF
TRBJ2-1	13	.	.	TRBV3-1/TRBV3-2	TGTGCCAGCAGCCAGGACAGTCACAATGAGCAGTTCTTC	CASSQDSHNEQFF
TRBJ1-2	12	.	.	TRBV12-3/TRBV12-4	TGTGCCAGCAGTTTAGCTGGACGGGGCTACACCTTC	CASSLAGRGYTF
TRBJ1-1	14	.	.	TRBV28	TGTGCCAGCAGTTTACAGGTCTCAATCAACGGAGCTTTCTTT	CASSLQVSINGAFF
TRBJ1-4	15	.	.	TRBV4-2	TGTGCCAGCAGCCAAGAACAGGGTAGGCATGAAAAACTGTTTTTT	CASSQEQGRHEKLFF
TRBJ2-1	16	.	TRBD1	TRBV4-1	TGCGCCAGCAGCCTTCGGACAGGGCTCCGGGGCAATGAGCAGTTCTTC	CASSLRTGLRGNEQFF
TRBJ1-1	12	.	.	TRBV29-1	TGCAGCGCCGACACGGACAACACTGAAGCTTTCTTT	CSADTDNTEAFF
TRBJ2-7	14	.	TRBD2	TRBV28	TGTGCCAGCAGTTGGACTAGCGGGGCCTACGAGCAGTACTTC	CASSWTSGAYEQYF
TRBJ1-5	14	.	.	TRBV7-2	TGTGCCAGCAGCCGGGCGGGCCCGAATCAGCCCCAGCATTTT	CASSRAGPNQPQHF
TRBJ2-7	17	.	TRBD1	TRBV27	TGTGCCAGCAGTTTAAAAGGGACAGCAACTTTAGGGTACGAGCAGTACTTC	CASSLKGTATLGYEQYF
TRBJ2-1	13	.	.	TRBV13	TGTGCCAGCAGCGAATTCAGGGTTAGTGAGCAGTTCTTC	CASSEFRVSEQFF
TRBJ2-7	17	.	.	TRBV9	TGTGCCAGCAGCGTAGAGAGACATGTCCTTTACCCCTACGAGCAGTACTTC	CASSVERHVLYPYEQYF
TRBJ2-3	18	.	TRBD2	TRBV27	TGTGCCAGCAGTTCCCTGGCTAGCGGGGACTCCCGCACAGATACGCAGTATTTT	CASSSLASGDSRTDTQYF
TRBJ1-2	15	.	.	TRBV6-5	TGTGCCAGCAGTTACTCGTCAATAGCAGGTCGAGGCTACACCTTC	CASSYSSIAGRGYTF
TRBJ1-6	15	.	.	TRBV2	TGTGCCAGCAGGAAAGAAGTGACCTATAATTCACCCCTCCACTTT	CASRKEVTYNSPLHF
TRBJ1-5	16	.	TRBD1	TRBV5-4	TGTGCCAGCAGCACATTTACAGGGGGGGTTAATCAGCCCCAGCATTTT	CASSTFTGGVNQPQHF
TRBJ1-5	15	.	.	TRBV25-1	TGTGCCAGCGGCCCTTTTGGTGGGGATGGCCAGCCCCAGCATTTT	CASGPFGGDGQPQHF
TRBJ1-4	12	.	TRBD1	TRBV2	TGTGCCACGACAGGGGATAATGAAAAACTGTTTTTT	CATTGDNEKLFF
TRBJ1-2	14	.	.	TRBV18	TGTGCCAGCTCACCGGATAGGAGGGACTATGGCTACACCTTC	CASSPDRRDYGYTF
TRBJ1-2	14	.	TRBD1	TRBV7-2	TGTGCCAGCAGCCTAGGGACAGGGCCGTTAGGCTACACCTTC	CASSLGTGPLGYTF
TRBJ2-7	14	.	TRBD1	TRBV5-1	TGCGCCAGCAGTTGGGGACAGGTGGGCTACGAGCAGTACTTC	CASSWGQVGYEQYF
TRBJ2-1	14	once	.	TRBV28	TGTGCCAGCAGTTTTCACAGGGTTTTCAATGAGCAGTTCTTC	CASSFHRVFNEQFF
TRBJ2-1	13	.	.	TRBV6-5	TGTGCCAGCAGGGTAGTGGGTGTGGATGAGCAGTTCTTC	CASRVVGVDEQFF
TRBJ2-1	15	once	.	TRBV4-1	TGCGCCGCTAGGTCCCCAGGGACGTCCTACAATGAGCAGTTCTTC	CAARSPGTSYNEQFF
TRBJ1-5	15	.	.	TRBV28	TGTGCCAGCAGTCCGCGGGGTTGGGGCAATCAGCCCCAGCATTTT	CASSPRGWGNQPQHF
TRBJ1-3	14	.	.	TRBV5-1	TGCGCCAGCAGCTTATCAGATCTAGGAAACACCATATATTTT	CASSLSDLGNTIYF
TRBJ1-2	12	.	.	TRBV16	TGTGCCAGCAGCCTGGAGGGGGGCGGCTACACCTTC	CASSLEGGGYTF